These 20 T cell receptor beta chains were all obtained from the same sample, sequenced in a study of response to subunit inactivated influenza vaccine (dated by TCRdb to between 2017 and 2018). Library preparation was by RT-PCR. Instrument used: Illumina HiSeq 2500. Starting from the raw public reads, TCRdb applied fastp trimming at Q25, assembled clones with MiXCR and retained in-frame beta chains. Each CDR3 protein appears once, grouped with its most common genes and DNA. This sample is represented by hundreds of thousands of distinct CDR3 sequences; 7.5% to 8.5% of them were singletons. Clones ranked in the top ten supply 13% of the sample. The specimen was PBMCs from blood, collected around 25 months after vaccination. All receptors come from a man aged 45-69 years who received an inactivated influenza vaccine. Donor details come from another sample of the same person, matched by shared clones.

The CDR3: CASTRVGGGGGYTF. CDR3 nucleotides: TGTGCCAGCACGAGAGTCGGGGGAGGGGGCGGCTACACCTTC. The chain employs TRBV27 and TRBJ1-2; 7 bases agree with TRBD1. Losses at the gene ends were 7 bases for V and 8 bases for J; bases not matched to a gene: 13. This CDR3 is 14 amino acids long. The germline V gene encodes CDR1 MNHEY and CDR2 SMNVEV (reference sequence).

This clonotype was observed a few times. The CDR3 loop reads CASSLRGRVTNQPQHF. In DNA form, the CDR3 reads TGTGCCAGCAGCCTGAGGGGGCGTGTGACCAATCAGCCCCAGCATTTT. V and J are TRBV21-1 and TRBJ1-5; the DNA was not used to check the table's D call, TRBD1. TRBV21-1 is flagged as a pseudogene. The CDR3 is 16 amino acids.

This clonotype was found a few times. The V call is TRBV9, the J call TRBJ1-3, with 8 nucleotides matching TRBD1. Per germline, CDR1 SGDLS and CDR2 YYNGEE. The CDR3 length is 15 residues. V shed 0 bases and J 7 bases; nucleotides not matched to a gene: 6. The CDR3 nucleotides are TGTGCCAGCAGCGTAGGTGGAGGGGACAGGAACACCATATATTTT. It is translated as CASSVGGGDRNTIYF.

This clonotype was observed many times. V and J are TRBV12-3 or TRBV12-4 and TRBJ2-3, with 9 bases fitting TRBD2. The V gene end was trimmed by 2 bases and the J gene end by 2 bases; junction bases not matched to a gene: 2. This CDR3 contains 15 residues. DNA of the CDR3: TGTGCCAGCAGTTTATCTAGCGGGGCCACAGATACGCAGTATTTT. It encodes CASSLSSGATDTQYF.

This clonotype was seen at least ten times. The gene calls are TRBV29-1 and TRBJ2-1, with 7 nucleotides matching TRBD2. Germline-derived CDR1 and CDR2 are SQVTM and ANQGSEA. The CDR3 covers 13 residues. V was clipped by 4 bases and J by 3 bases; unmatched bases: 3. CDR3 sequence reads: CSVGGGFYNEQFF. The DNA of the CDR3 is TGCAGCGTTGGGGGGGGATTCTACAATGAGCAGTTCTTC.

This chain connects TRBV12-3 or TRBV12-4 to TRBJ2-5, with D tentatively TRBD2 (6 bases). This CDR3 is 14 amino acids long. The V gene lost 5 bases and the J gene lost 5 bases, with 15 bases spanning the gap. DNA for the CDR3: TGTGCCAGCAGTACGTGGAGGGGTTTGGAGACCCAGTACTTC. Its protein product is CASSTWRGLETQYF.

This clonotype was detected ten times or more. The chain joins TRBV12-3 or TRBV12-4 to TRBJ1-6; D gene unclear. The CDR3 sequence is 13 residues long. V lost 6 bases and J lost 6, with 9 bases in between. The CDR3 DNA sequence: TGTGCCAGCAGGCCGATAGCTAATTCACCCCTCCACTTT. This codes for CASRPIANSPLHF.

In this sample, this clonotype turned up a few times. J is TRBJ1-6 and V is TRBV4-1; the match to TRBD1 covers 8 bases. The CDR3 covers 16 residues. The germline V gene has CDR1 MGHRA and CDR2 YSYEKL. After removal of 1 base from V and 8 bases from J, the junction contained 7 bases not matched to a gene. The CDR3 reads CASSQVFRTGHSPLHF. For the CDR3, the DNA is TGCGCCAGCAGCCAAGTGTTTCGGACAGGGCATTCACCCCTCCACTTT.

This clonotype was picked up a small number of times. The gene calls are TRBV9 and TRBJ1-5; 7 bases align to TRBD1. The V gene end was trimmed by 4 bases and the J gene end by 0 bases; junction bases not matched to a gene: 16. There are 19 residues in the CDR3. Germline CDR1 SGDLS, CDR2 YYNGEE. This chain's CDR3 is CASSPTHGPRDSSNQPQHF. For the CDR3, the DNA is TGTGCCAGCAGCCCAACCCATGGACCTAGGGACAGTAGCAATCAGCCCCAGCATTTT.

This clonotype was picked up many times. J is TRBJ1-6 and V is TRBV6-1; TRBD1 matches at 7 bases. There are 14 residues in the CDR3. Trimming removed 6 bases from V and 5 bases from J; junction bases left unmatched: 4. Germline lookup yields CDR1 MNHNS and CDR2 SASEGT. The CDR3 reads CASRMTGHNSPLHF. The CDR3 bases are TGTGCCAGCAGGATGACAGGGCATAATTCACCCCTCCACTTT.

This clonotype has a handful of counts. The rearrangement links TRBV18 to TRBJ2-1, with D uncertain. CDR1 is KGHSH and CDR2 is LQKENI in the germline V gene. This CDR3 has 16 residues. Trimming shortened V by 6 bases and J by 5 bases, and 20 bases separated the two germline ends. The CDR3 DNA sequence: TGTGCCAGCTCTCTAAGTTTGACCGACGCTCACAATGAGCAGTTCTTC. Protein: CASSLSLTDAHNEQFF.

This clonotype showed up many times. The rearrangement links TRBV2 to TRBJ2-2; D possibly corresponds to TRBD1 (6 bases). Trimming pared 6 bases from V and 5 bases from J, leaving 10 bases between. The CDR3 extends over 13 amino acids. Germline values: CDR1 SNHLY, CDR2 FYNNEI. CDR3 in amino acids: CASRRTETGELFF. The CDR3 region has the DNA TGTGCCAGCAGGAGGACAGAAACCGGGGAGCTGTTTTTT.

This clonotype was counted ten times or more. The chain recombines TRBV5-1 with TRBJ2-7; no clear D gene. With 0 bases removed from V and 3 bases from J, the gap between germline ends came to 10 bases. The CDR3 is 14 amino acids. Germline V lookup: CDR1 SGHRS, CDR2 YFSETQ. This CDR3 is CASSLADGVYEQYF. In nucleotides, the CDR3 is TGCGCCAGCAGCTTGGCCGATGGGGTCTACGAGCAGTACTTC.

This sequence joins TRBV5-4 and TRBJ2-1, with 8 bases lining up with TRBD2. With V trimmed by 1 base and J by 0 bases, 6 bases remained unmatched. Germline CDR1 reads SGHNT; CDR2 reads YYREEE (reference sequence). CDR3 size: 17 residues. The CDR3 nucleotides read TGTGCCAGCAGCTTGCCTAGCGGGTCTAGCTCCTACAATGAGCAGTTCTTC. It is translated as CASSLPSGSSSYNEQFF.

The sample holds a few counts of this clonotype. This chain connects TRBV10-3 to TRBJ2-1; 8 bases are a match to TRBD2. Germline-derived CDR1 and CDR2 are ENHRY and SYGVKD. V lost 6 bases, J lost 3 bases, and 13 bases stayed unmatched. This CDR3 has 17 residues. As DNA, the CDR3 is TGTGCCATCAGGGACACGGGCGGGGGGAGAAACTACAATGAGCAGTTCTTC. Translation: CAIRDTGGGRNYNEQFF.

The J gene is TRBJ2-7, the V gene TRBV10-3; D may be TRBD1 (6 bases). V was clipped by 5 bases and J by 4 bases, with 12 bases between them. CDR3 size: 13 residues. Germline V CDR1 and CDR2: ENHRY, SYGVKD. This chain's CDR3 is CAISFGQRYEQYF. The CDR3 DNA reads TGTGCCATCAGTTTCGGACAGCGGTACGAGCAGTACTTC.

CDR3 residues: CASSPRHGGTDTQYF. The CDR3 DNA reads as TGCGCCAGCAGCCCCCGACACGGCGGCACAGATACGCAGTATTTT. The chain carries TRBV4-3 and TRBJ2-3, with D hard to call. CDR1 is LGHNA and CDR2 is YSLEER in the germline V gene. The CDR3 loop spans 15 amino acids. Between the trimmed V and J ends, which lost 4 bases and 1 base, there was a span of 12 bases.

The V and J genes are TRBV19 and TRBJ1-2; weak D call: TRBD1 (5 bases). V was cut by 5 bases and J by 1 base, with 17 bases left in between. The length of the CDR3 is 16 residues. Germline V gene data show CDR1 as LNHDA and CDR2 as SQIVND (reference sequence). The CDR3 DNA reads TGTGCCAGTAGTCCTATAGTCGGGGGAAGTAACTATGGCTACACCTTC. It yields the protein CASSPIVGGSNYGYTF.

The chain is built from TRBV4-2 and TRBJ1-4; D uncertain. V was cut by 2 bases and J by 0 bases, with 10 bases left in between. This CDR3 is built from 16 residues. CDR1 and CDR2 (germline): LGHNA, YNFKEQ. The CDR3 loop is CASSQNVGTTNEKLFF. Written as DNA, the CDR3 is TGTGCCAGCAGCCAAAATGTGGGGACAACTAATGAAAAACTGTTTTTT.

The CDR3 nucleotides read TGTGCCAGTAGTATTCACGGGACGAACACTGAAGCTTTCTTT. Translation gives CASSIHGTNTEAFF. V gene TRBV19 combines with J gene TRBJ1-1, with D maybe TRBD1 (5 bases). The germline V gene encodes CDR1 LNHDA and CDR2 SQIVND (reference sequence). The CDR3 totals 14 residues. V dropped 3 bases and J dropped 1 base, with 9 bases sitting between them.